A selection of T cell receptor beta chains follows, all from one sample in a study of shared clonotypes between healthy human individuals. Measured with immunoSEQ multiplex PCR; TCRdb has only the in-frame clones, and not every one. The table lists 450,000 to 500,000 clones, 79% of them singletons. Sequenced material: PBMCs. The receptor set was obtained from a middle-aged woman in good health. Some clones in this sample may be carry-over from other donors' samples. CDR3s include the opening cysteine and the closing phenylalanine or tryptophan. A D gene is named only where the DNA matches it firmly. Clone size is shown for a subset of rows, as once, few, many or a class of expanded clone.

few	TRBV18	TRBJ1-5	-	TGTGCCAGCTCACCCGGAGAATACAGATCCCAGCATTTT	CASSPGEYRSQHF
-	TRBV19	TRBJ2-3	-	TGTGCCAGTAGTACCCCTACTAGGACGGGTACGCAGTATTTT	CASSTPTRTGTQYF
-	TRBV7-8	TRBJ2-7	TRBD1	TGTGCCAGCAGCTTAGTACGGACAGGGAACTACGAGCAGTACTTC	CASSLVRTGNYEQYF
-	TRBV7-2	TRBJ2-1	-	TGTGCCAGCAGCTTAGGTGGTCTAAACAATGAGCAGTTCTTC	CASSLGGLNNEQFF
-	TRBV7-2	TRBJ2-7	-	TGTGCCAGCAGCTTACGCCTTAGCGTCTCCTACGAGCAGTACTTC	CASSLRLSVSYEQYF
-	TRBV27	TRBJ2-1	-	TGTGCCAGCAGTTTAGACGTAGCTTGGGATGAGCAGTTCTTC	CASSLDVAWDEQFF
-	TRBV27	TRBJ1-5	-	TGTGCCAGCAGTTTAGCCCCTTTTGGCAATCAGCCCCAGCATTTT	CASSLAPFGNQPQHF
few	TRBV2	TRBJ1-3	-	TGTGCCAGCAGCTCCGACAGCTCTGGAAACACCATATATTTT	CASSSDSSGNTIYF
-	TRBV2	TRBJ2-2	TRBD1	TGTGCCTCTCAACTCGGGACAGGGGTAACCGGGGAGCTGTTTTTT	CASQLGTGVTGELFF
-	TRBV10-3	TRBJ2-1	TRBD1	TGTGCCATCAGTGAGGGGACAGGGGCTTACAATGAGCAGTTCTTC	CAISEGTGAYNEQFF
many	TRBV5-6	TRBJ2-1	-	TGTGCCAGCAGCTTTACGATAGATGAGCAGTTCTTC	CASSFTIDEQFF
-	TRBV19	TRBJ2-3	TRBD2	TGTGCCAGTAGGACTAGCGACACAGATACGCAGTATTTT	CASRTSDTDTQYF
-	TRBV14	TRBJ2-5	-	TGTGCCAGCAGCCAAGGGTCCTTAGGGAGGACCCAGTACTTC	CASSQGSLGRTQYF
-	TRBV5-4	TRBJ2-7	TRBD1	TGTGCCAGCAGCTTGGCCGGGACAGGGAGCCACGAGCAGTACTTC	CASSLAGTGSHEQYF
-	TRBV7-2	TRBJ2-1	TRBD2	TGTGCCAGCAGCTTAGTGGGGGGAGGGTCGGGAGAGCAGTTCTTC	CASSLVGGGSGEQFF
-	TRBV5-4	TRBJ2-2	TRBD1	TGTGCCAGCAGCTCGGGACAGAATCGGGCCGGGGAGCTGTTTTTT	CASSSGQNRAGELFF
-	TRBV30	TRBJ2-5	-	TGTGCCTGGAGTCGGGGGCAGGGGTGGGAGACCCAGTACTTC	CAWSRGQGWETQYF
-	TRBV5-1	TRBJ2-5	-	TGCGCCAGCAGCCCTGGAGCGGGCAGAGAAGAGACCCAGTACTTC	CASSPGAGREETQYF
-	TRBV7-9	TRBJ1-3	-	TGTGCCAGCCATCCATCGTCTGGAAACACCATATATTTT	CASHPSSGNTIYF
-	TRBV5-1	TRBJ1-1	-	TGCGCCAGCAGCCTTTCGGACGGAGGGACTGAAGCTTTCTTT	CASSLSDGGTEAFF
-	TRBV10-3	TRBJ2-7	TRBD1	TGTGCCATCAGTGCCCTGGGGGGACAGGGGTACGAGCAGTACTTC	CAISALGGQGYEQYF
-	TRBV2	TRBJ2-7	TRBD1	TGTGCCAGCAGTAAAGAGGGGACAGGGGGCTACGAGCAGTACTTC	CASSKEGTGGYEQYF
-	TRBV6-6	TRBJ2-1	-	TGTGCCAGCAGTGCCCGGGCTCAGTCAGGTGAGCAGTTCTTC	CASSARAQSGEQFF
-	TRBV7-9	TRBJ2-1	-	TGTGCCAGCAGCCCCCCCCAGCGGGCATACAATGAGCAGTTCTTC	CASSPPQRAYNEQFF
-	TRBV7-9	TRBJ1-2	-	TGTGCCAGCAGCTTAGATGGCCGAGGCTACACCTTC	CASSLDGRGYTF
-	TRBV2	TRBJ1-5	TRBD1	TGTGCCAGCAAGGGACAGGGGAACCAGCCCCAGCATTTT	CASKGQGNQPQHF
-	TRBV5-1	TRBJ2-1	TRBD2	TGCGCCAGCAGCTTCGGGGGGTCCCTATACAATGAGCAGTTCTTC	CASSFGGSLYNEQFF
once	TRBV11-2	TRBJ2-3	-	TGTGCCAGCAGCCCCTCCAGGGGCTCAAGCACAGATACGCAGTATTTT	CASSPSRGSSTDTQYF
few	TRBV6-5	TRBJ2-7	-	TGTGCCAGCAGTTACAACAGGGAATACGAGCAGTACTTC	CASSYNREYEQYF
-	TRBV5-4	TRBJ2-7	-	TGTGCCAGCAGCCAAGACGAGGGGCAGGGCGTCGACGAGCAGTACTTC	CASSQDEGQGVDEQYF
few	TRBV7-9	TRBJ2-1	TRBD1	TGTGCCAGCAGCCCCGGACAGGGTCTGCAGTTCTTC	CASSPGQGLQFF
-	TRBV5-4	TRBJ1-4	TRBD1	TGTGCCAGCAGACCCGGGACAGGTGAAAAACTGTTTTTT	CASRPGTGEKLFF
-	TRBV5-1	TRBJ2-3	TRBD2	TGCGCCAGCAGCCTGACTAGCGGGAAGGCAGATACGCAGTATTTT	CASSLTSGKADTQYF
-	TRBV6-1	TRBJ2-1	TRBD2	TGTGCCAGCAGTGAAATTGCTAGCGGGACGTACAATGAGCAGTTCTTC	CASSEIASGTYNEQFF
-	TRBV6-1	TRBJ2-2	-	TGTGCCAGCTCCACCGGGACTGGGAACACCGGGGAGCTGTTTTTT	CASSTGTGNTGELFF
-	TRBV10-2	TRBJ2-1	-	TGCGCCAGCAGTGAGTCGTGGGCAGATTACAATGAGCAGTTCTTC	CASSESWADYNEQFF
-	TRBV6-5	TRBJ2-7	TRBD1	TGTGCCATCAGTTCCCCGTATGGACAGGGGTACTACGAGCAGTACTTC	CAISSPYGQGYYEQYF
many	TRBV19	TRBJ2-7	-	TGTGCCAGTAGTTCCTACCCCGGGACCCCCGACGAGCAGTACTTC	CASSSYPGTPDEQYF
few	TRBV19	TRBJ1-2	-	TGTGCCAGTAGTACCCAAGGAGGGACCTATGGCTACACCTTC	CASSTQGGTYGYTF
few	TRBV7-2	TRBJ2-3	TRBD2	TGTGCCAGCAGCTTACTAGCGGTGCAGTATTTT	CASSLLAVQYF
few	TRBV5-1	TRBJ2-3	TRBD2	TGCGCCAGCAGCTTGGGAGCTAGCGGGACCGCTAGCACAGATACGCAGTATTTT	CASSLGASGTASTDTQYF
-	TRBV7-3	TRBJ1-2	-	TGTGCCAGCAGCTTAGGGGGAGTGGGAGCTAACTATGGCTACACCTTC	CASSLGGVGANYGYTF
-	TRBV6-1	TRBJ1-4	-	TGTGCCAGCAGTGTAAGATCCCTTGGCGAAAAACTGTTTTTT	CASSVRSLGEKLFF
-	TRBV28	TRBJ2-3	TRBD1	TGTGCCAGCAGTTTAAGACAGGGCCCCCCTCCCACAGATACGCAGTATTTT	CASSLRQGPPPTDTQYF
-	TRBV18	TRBJ2-7	-	TGTGCCAGCTCACCATCAGGGCCCCAAACCTCCGAGCAGTACTTC	CASSPSGPQTSEQYF
few	TRBV6-4	TRBJ1-5	-	TGTGCCAGCAGTGCCGGGACATCGGGTCAGCCCCAGCATTTT	CASSAGTSGQPQHF
-	TRBV19	TRBJ2-1	TRBD2	TGTGCCAGTAGGACCGGGGTAGCGGGAGGGCGTAGCTCCTACAATGAGCAGTTCTTC	CASRTGVAGGRSSYNEQFF
-	TRBV5-1	TRBJ1-3	-	TGCGCCAGCAGCTTGGCCCAACAGGGTTTTTCAAACACCATATATTTT	CASSLAQQGFSNTIYF
-	TRBV11-2	TRBJ2-5	TRBD2	TGTGCCAGCAGCTTAGATCTTCAGACTAGCGGGCTGGAGACCCAGTACTTC	CASSLDLQTSGLETQYF